This T cell receptor beta chain came from a study of T-cell reconstitution after alpha-beta-depleted transplantation in children. CDR3 length: 15 residues. Germline-derived CDR1 and CDR2 are SGHRS and YFSETQ. V lost 0 bases, J lost 6 bases, and 14 bases lay in between. TCRbeta library construction was performed incorporating unique molecular identifiers. TCRdb passed the PCR reads through MiXCR, listing each CDR3 protein once. The sample lists nearly 550,000 distinct CDR3 sequences, about 16% occurring once. This specimen was PBMCs from the stem cell graft donor, taken from the stem cell graft. V usage is TRBV5-1 and J usage is TRBJ2-3; D might be TRBD1 or TRBD2, each matching 5 bases. This TCR came from a human donor who donated a stem cell graft to a child with acute lymphoblastic leukemia. The CDR3 coding sequence is TGCGCCAGCAGCTTGGTGGTAGCCGGGGCGGATACGCAGTATTTT. Amino acids: CASSLVVAGADTQYF.